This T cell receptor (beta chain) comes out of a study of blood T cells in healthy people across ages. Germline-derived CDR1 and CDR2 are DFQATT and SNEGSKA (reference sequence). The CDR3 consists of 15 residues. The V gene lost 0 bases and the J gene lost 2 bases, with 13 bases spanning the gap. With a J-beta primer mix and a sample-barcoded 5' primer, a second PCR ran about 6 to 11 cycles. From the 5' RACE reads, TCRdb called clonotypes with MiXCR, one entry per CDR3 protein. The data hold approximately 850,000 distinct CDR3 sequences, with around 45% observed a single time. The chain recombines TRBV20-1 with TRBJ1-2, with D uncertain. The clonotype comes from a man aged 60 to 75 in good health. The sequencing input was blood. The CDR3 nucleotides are TGCAGTGCTAGAGATGTCAGGACCCGCAACTATGGCTACACCTTC. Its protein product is CSARDVRTRNYGYTF.